This T cell receptor beta chain derives from a study of blood T cells in healthy people across ages (dated by TCRdb to between 2015 and 2016). A note on the overall study: In model experiments, template switching captured about one uniquely barcoded TCR beta cDNA molecule for every two T cells. To avoid experimental bias, donors of different ages were randomly spread across the sequencing lanes. Donors were grouped into four age groups: young (average roughly 17 years), middle-aged (around 39), aged (62) and long-lived (about 82). The study measured age-related changes in TCR beta repertoire diversity using deep sequencing normalized with unique cDNA molecular identifiers. For two donors (one aged 18 to 30 and one aged 80 or older), the study analyzed two additional independent replicas of 1 million unique cDNA reads from the same blood draw. The research as a whole found: A strong correlation was found between observed TCR beta diversity and the percentage of naive T cells measured by flow cytometry. Compared with the aged group, the long-lived group had more naive CD4+ T cells, fewer expanded clones and increased TCR diversity, a pattern suggesting age selection. Bulk unsorted PBMC profiling prevented conclusive comparison of naive and antigen-experienced compartments. Estimates of total diversity from one million sequenced T cells were regarded as lower bounds and underestimates. Because the CMV infection status of the donors was unknown, age-related changes in expanded clonotypes may potentially have been confounded. Observed TCR beta diversity per million T cells fell roughly linearly with age, and a significant reduction was already apparent by age around 39.

Receptors were amplified or captured by 5' RACE. Sequencing was carried out with an Illumina HiSeq 2500. A second PCR of roughly 6 to 11 cycles was run with a J-beta primer mix and a sample-barcoded 5' primer. A unique molecular identifier was introduced onto each TCR beta cDNA molecule by a template-switch 5' adaptor carrying 12 random nucleotides. Each sample yielded at least 3 million CDR3-containing paired-end reads. First-strand cDNA was synthesized from all RNA with the Mint cDNA synthesis kit, primed by a TRBC-specific oligonucleotide. Following uracil-DNA glycosylase treatment, all cDNA underwent a first 18-cycle PCR with the universal primers M1SS and BC2_uni_R. Concerning the study's data processing: Normalization of each sample was performed by random selection of 1 million high-quality reads, each carrying a distinct molecular identifier. Reads sharing molecular identifiers were discarded rather than binned into consensus sequences. MiTCR, with a Q25 quality threshold and the strictest error-elimination algorithm, was used for CDR3 identification, clonotype clustering and error correction. Lower-bound total TCR beta diversity was estimated with a nonparametric unseen species model using Euler transformation. TCRdb itself trimmed the public reads at Q25 with fastp, ran MiXCR and retained productive beta chains. Records with the same CDR3 protein are collapsed into one entry carrying the most frequent genes and DNA. In this record, the V and J calls reflect TCRdb's handling and not the investigators' own analysis. The sample profile shows around 1.5 million distinct CDR3 sequences; roughly 32% of them were found once. 11% of the sample lies in the top ten.

As to this clonotype: The antigen it binds to is not known. Base quality data are lacking; no much larger clone is found one base away.

Systemically healthy Caucasian individuals from Russia, 39 in total and aged about 6 to 95 years, were included as donors. Ten milliliters of peripheral blood were drawn from each donor into EDTA-treated Vacutainer tubes. Ficoll-Paque density-gradient centrifugation was used to isolate PBMCs, with at least 7 million per sample. Trizol reagent was used to extract total RNA from the PBMCs, yielding at least 6 micrograms per sample. For every donor, an aliquot of PBMCs went through flow cytometry to measure the percentages of naive CD45RAhigh/CD27high T cells. Based on the germline V gene (reference sequence), the CDR1 and CDR2 sequences are GTSNPN and SVGIG. The CDR3, cysteine through phenylalanine, is 11 amino acids long. Solely the CDR3 DNA is kept, with 33 bases framed from the first base. V is reduced by 5 bases and J by 10 bases, leaving a spacing of 12 bases between them.

The rearrangement joined TRBV30 to TRBJ2-1; TRBD1 is a possible D gene, resting on 6 matching bases. This clonotype originated in a woman aged 25-40 years in good health. Input material: blood. At the DNA level, the sequence is TGTGCCTGGTCTGGTAGGGGGGAGCAGTTCTTC. It is translated as CAWSGRGEQFF.